This T cell receptor (beta chain) was found in a study of T cell responses to AZD1222 COVID-19 vaccine. For the study at large: It was second doses at about 4 or about 12 weeks that were pooled.

Findings and caveats of the study: Spike-wide vaccine-associated CD4 TCRs dominated at 160-218 and 743-854.

Worth noting for this clone: What it binds is not known.

Germline V CDR1 and CDR2: SGHKS, YYEKEE (reference sequence). This CDR3 is built from 14 residues. The V end was cut by 0 bases, the J end by 7 bases, with 10 bases between. Sequencing was performed with immunoSEQ multiplex PCR; in TCRdb, only in-frame clones are kept and a portion is missing. Of over 100,000 clones in the sample, roughly 92% were seen once. The TCR comes from an adult in good health. The sequenced sample was peripheral blood, obtained on day 0 of AZD1222 vaccination. J is TRBJ1-4 and V is TRBV5-5, with D unclear. The CDR3 bases are TGTGCCAGCAGCTTGGGCCGGGTTGGTGAAAAACTGTTTTTT. It translates to CASSLGRVGEKLFF. The full variable domain, with the rest looked up from reference TRBV5-5 and TRBJ1-4, is DAGVTQSPTHLIKTRGQQVTLRCSPISGHKSVSWYQQVLGQGPQFIFQYYEKEERGRGNFPDRFSARQFPNYSSELNVNALLLGDSALYLCASSLGRVGEKLFFGSGTQLSVL.